Listed below are T cell receptor beta chains from one sample, sequenced in a study of shared clonotypes between healthy human individuals. Clones were sequenced by immunoSEQ multiplex PCR, and TCRdb holds only the in-frame ones, with some missing. Here the sample spans 1.5 million to 1.9 million clones, 95% to 99% being singletons. The sample consisted of naive CD4+ T cells sorted from blood. These TCRs come from a man younger than 40 in good health. CDR3s include the opening cysteine and the closing phenylalanine or tryptophan. Fields, in order: CDR3 protein, CDR3 DNA, D gene, J gene, clone size, V gene. A D gene is named only where the DNA matches it firmly. Part of the rows lack a size; the others show once, few, many or a class for expanded clones.

CDR3: CASSKQGALGNTIYF
DNA: TGTGCCAGCTCAAAGCAGGGGGCGCTTGGAAACACCATATATTTT
D: TRBD1
J: TRBJ1-3
size: NA
V: TRBV18

CDR3: CASSQAGSTEAFF
DNA: TGTGCCAGCTCTCAGGCCGGGTCCACTGAAGCTTTCTTT
D: NA
J: TRBJ1-1
size: NA
V: TRBV18

CDR3: CASSFLAGVPDTQYF
DNA: TGTGCCAGCAGCTTCTTGGCGGGAGTCCCAGATACGCAGTATTTT
D: TRBD2
J: TRBJ2-3
size: NA
V: TRBV11-2

CDR3: CASRFYRDGETQYF
DNA: TGTGCCAGTAGATTTTACCGGGACGGAGAGACCCAGTACTTC
D: NA
J: TRBJ2-5
size: NA
V: TRBV19

CDR3: CSVAGDSYEQYF
DNA: TGCAGCGTTGCGGGAGACTCCTACGAGCAGTACTTC
D: NA
J: TRBJ2-7
size: NA
V: TRBV29-1

CDR3: CASSKNPGTSGYNEQFF
DNA: TGCGCCAGCAGCAAAAACCCCGGGACTAGCGGCTACAATGAGCAGTTCTTC
D: TRBD2
J: TRBJ2-1
size: NA
V: TRBV4-3

CDR3: CASSPRRDRFSLYEQYF
DNA: TGCGCCAGCAGCCCACGACGGGACCGTTTTTCCCTCTACGAGCAGTACTTC
D: NA
J: TRBJ2-7
size: NA
V: TRBV5-1

CDR3: CASSIGLAGANEQFF
DNA: TGTGCCAGTAGTATAGGTCTAGCGGGAGCCAATGAGCAGTTCTTC
D: TRBD2
J: TRBJ2-1
size: NA
V: TRBV19

CDR3: CASSQAGTGGEQYF
DNA: TGCGCCAGCAGCCAAGCAGGGACAGGGGGCGAGCAGTACTTC
D: TRBD1
J: TRBJ2-7
size: NA
V: TRBV4-1

CDR3: CASSLGDRGSEKLFF
DNA: TGTGCCAGCAGCTTAGGGGACAGGGGGAGTGAAAAACTGTTTTTT
D: TRBD1
J: TRBJ1-4
size: NA
V: TRBV7-9

CDR3: CASSGLGLDTQYF
DNA: TGTGCCAGTAGTGGTTTGGGACTAGATACGCAGTATTTT
D: NA
J: TRBJ2-3
size: NA
V: TRBV19

CDR3: CASKIGLAGGSGELFF
DNA: TGTGCCAGTAAGATCGGACTAGCGGGAGGATCCGGGGAGCTGTTTTTT
D: TRBD2
J: TRBJ2-2
size: NA
V: TRBV19

CDR3: CASSLQGATEAFF
DNA: TGTGCCAGCAGCCTCCAGGGGGCCACTGAAGCTTTCTTT
D: TRBD1
J: TRBJ1-1
size: once
V: TRBV5-6

CDR3: CASSQAQGVNIQYF
DNA: TGTGCCAGCAGTCAGGCACAGGGGGTTAACATTCAGTACTTC
D: TRBD1
J: TRBJ2-4
size: NA
V: TRBV28

CDR3: CASKRRQITDTQYF
DNA: TGTGCCAGTAAAAGAAGACAGATCACAGATACGCAGTATTTT
D: NA
J: TRBJ2-3
size: once
V: TRBV19

CDR3: CASSTNERLFF
DNA: TGTGCCAGCAGCACTAATGAGCGGCTGTTTTTT
D: NA
J: TRBJ1-4
size: NA
V: TRBV7-6

CDR3: CASSLNPDGYGYTF
DNA: TGTGCCAGCAGCCTAAACCCGGACGGCTATGGCTACACCTTC
D: NA
J: TRBJ1-2
size: NA
V: TRBV14

CDR3: CASSIGDRGPYEQYF
DNA: TGTGCCAGTAGTATAGGGGACAGGGGTCCCTACGAGCAGTACTTC
D: TRBD1
J: TRBJ2-7
size: NA
V: TRBV19

CDR3: CASSLTDSYQGGTYEQYF
DNA: TGCGCCAGCAGCCTGACGGACTCCTACCAAGGGGGAACCTACGAGCAGTACTTC
D: NA
J: TRBJ2-7
size: NA
V: TRBV5-1

CDR3: CASSFLPGTGGNEQFF
DNA: TGTGCCAGCAGCTTCCTACCCGGGACAGGGGGCAATGAGCAGTTCTTC
D: TRBD1
J: TRBJ2-1
size: NA
V: TRBV9

CDR3: CASTLTGTPKSEQFF
DNA: TGTGCCAGCACATTAACCGGGACACCCAAGAGTGAGCAGTTCTTC
D: NA
J: TRBJ2-1
size: NA
V: TRBV18